This T cell receptor beta chain appears in the sequencing data of a study of OX40 agonist ivuxolimab in advanced cancers. Study in general: Those treated in dose escalation had hepatocellular carcinoma, melanoma, renal cell cancer or head and neck cancer. General study findings and limits: More expanded clones were seen, on average, in CD8+ T cells than in CD4+.

V lost 4 bases, J lost 5 bases, and 6 bases stayed unmatched. Germline V CDR1 and CDR2: MGHRA, YSYEKL. The CDR3 extends over 15 amino acids. Regarding this clone: Antigen specificity is unknown.

Sequencing was performed with immunoSEQ multiplex PCR; in TCRdb, only in-frame clones are kept and a portion is missing. The sample yields about 79,000 clones, roughly 84% seen once. Material: CD4+ or CD8+ T cells sorted from blood, obtained in a trial of the OX40 agonist ivuxolimab. The sequence was collected from an adult with an advanced solid tumor such as melanoma, head and neck, liver or kidney cancer. The V and J genes are TRBV4-1 and TRBJ2-5; TRBD2 matches 11 bases. The chain's CDR3 is CASSLTSGNAETQYF. In DNA, the CDR3 is TGCGCCAGCAGCCTGACTAGCGGGAACGCGGAGACCCAGTACTTC.